The text below deals with one TCR beta chain. The antigen remains undetermined. These data originate in a study of shared clonotypes between healthy human individuals. This CDR3 is 15 amino acids long. CDR1 and CDR2 (germline): SGHRS, YFSETQ. J lost 2 bases, V lost 4 bases, and 3 bases had no gene match. Study processing details: Owing to the provision of junction-only sequences devoid of quality scores by immunoSEQ, filtering differed. The data were produced by immunoSEQ multiplex PCR, yet TCRdb's version contains in-frame clones alone and is incomplete. V and J calls and clone size are those listed in that table; D and trimming were worked out from the DNA. This table has 2.3 million or so clones, 85% to 95% appearing once. Study conclusions and caveats: Among four donors, about 5% of naive CD4 clonotypes were found in common. Only blood was sampled; tissue repertoires likely differ. Naive subsets generally exceeded memory subsets in estimated richness.

Sequencing was carried out using naive CD4+ T cells from PBMCs. The subset is: CD45RA+ positively selected. The clonotype originates from a young man in good health. Some clones in this sample may be carry-over from other donors' samples. The chain recombines TRBV5-1 with TRBJ2-6; TRBD1 aligns across 7 bases. CDR3 residues: CASSITGAGANVLTF. CDR3 nucleotide sequence: TGCGCCAGCAGCATCACAGGGGCTGGGGCCAACGTCCTGACTTTC.